A selection of T cell receptor beta chains follows, all from one sample in a study of beta chain features in type 1 diabetes. The table came from immunoSEQ multiplex PCR; TCRdb's copy has only in-frame clones and leaves some out. The sample contains 850,000 to 900,000 clones, about a sixth of which appear only once. The sample consisted of naive CD4+ T cells from blood. All receptors come from a woman aged 18-35 years in good health. The CDR3 runs from the conserved cysteine through the conserved F or W. The D gene is left open where the match is weak. Not all rows give a size; the values are once, few, many and, for expanded clones, a class.

d_gene | j_gene | v_gene | abundance | CDR3nt | CDR3aa
. | TRBJ1-1 | TRBV5-4 | . | TGTGCCAGCAGCCGGGCGGCGGAAGCTTTCTTT | CASSRAAEAFF
. | TRBJ2-5 | TRBV10-3 | . | TGTGCCATCAGTGACAGGGAAGAGACCCAGTACTTC | CAISDREETQYF
TRBD1 | TRBJ2-5 | TRBV9 | . | TGTGCCAGCAGCACCGGGACAGCCCAAGAGACCCAGTACTTC | CASSTGTAQETQYF
TRBD2 | TRBJ2-5 | TRBV19 | few | TGTGCCACCACCGTCGCGGGAGGGCCTGGAGAGACCCAGTACTTC | CATTVAGGPGETQYF
TRBD1 | TRBJ2-3 | TRBV7-2 | few | TGTGCCAGCAGCTTAGTGGGACAGCCAAGCACAGATACGCAGTATTTT | CASSLVGQPSTDTQYF
. | TRBJ2-5 | TRBV28 | . | TGTGCCAGCAGTCCGAGGGCGGAGACCCAGTACTTC | CASSPRAETQYF
. | TRBJ1-5 | TRBV28 | . | TGTGCCAGCCTTTCCCGGGGCAATCAGCCCCAGCATTTT | CASLSRGNQPQHF
. | TRBJ1-5 | TRBV7-2 | . | TGTGCCAGCAGACAATCCGGGGCCATGGGGCAGCCCCAGCATTTT | CASRQSGAMGQPQHF
TRBD2 | TRBJ2-1 | TRBV6-6 | few | TGTGCCAGTTCCGGACTAGCCTACAATGAGCAGTTCTTC | CASSGLAYNEQFF
. | TRBJ2-1 | TRBV29-1 | . | TGCAGTGCAAGCTCCTACAATGAGCAGTTCTTC | CSASSYNEQFF
TRBD1 | TRBJ2-1 | TRBV15 | . | TGTGCCACCAGCAGAGGAAAGGGGGCAAGTGAGCAGTTCTTC | CATSRGKGASEQFF
. | TRBJ2-6 | TRBV6-5 | . | TGTGCCAGCAGCTCGACGGCCGCTGGGGCCAACGTCCTGACTTTC | CASSSTAAGANVLTF
. | TRBJ2-3 | TRBV7-2 | . | TGTGCCAGCAGCTCAAGCTTAACGCAGTATTTT | CASSSSLTQYF
. | TRBJ2-1 | TRBV19 | . | TGTGCCAGTAGTATCTGGCGGAGGGGCAGCTACAATGAGCAGTTCTTC | CASSIWRRGSYNEQFF
. | TRBJ2-6 | TRBV11-2 | few | TGTGCCAGCAGCACTAATTTAGGGGAGTCTGGGGCCAACGTCCTGACTTTC | CASSTNLGESGANVLTF
. | TRBJ2-7 | TRBV7-2 | few | TGTGCCAGCAGCCCCTCGAGGCCATCCTACGAGCAGTACTTC | CASSPSRPSYEQYF
. | TRBJ2-7 | TRBV5-6 | . | TGTGCCAGCAGCAGGGGACACGAGCAGTACTTC | CASSRGHEQYF
. | TRBJ2-2 | TRBV6-4 | few | TGTGCCAGCAGAGAAGGACAGCGCACCGGGGAGCTGTTTTTT | CASREGQRTGELFF
. | TRBJ2-7 | TRBV5-6 | . | TGTGCCAGCAGCGAGGGACGCCCGGGCTACGAGCAGTACTTC | CASSEGRPGYEQYF
. | TRBJ2-4 | TRBV2 | few | TGTGCCAGCAGTGGGTCGGGAAACATTCAGTACTTC | CASSGSGNIQYF
TRBD1 | TRBJ1-2 | TRBV5-6 | . | TGTGCCAGCAGCTTGGGACAGGGGACGGGCTACACCTTC | CASSLGQGTGYTF
. | TRBJ2-6 | TRBV7-2 | few | TGTGCCAGCAGCCAAGTTACAGGACTCTCTAAGCCCAACGTCCTGACTTTC | CASSQVTGLSKPNVLTF
. | TRBJ1-6 | TRBV12-5 | . | TGTGCAATCACAGGGTTAAAACCCCTCCACTTT | CAITGLKPLHF
. | TRBJ1-1 | TRBV7-9 | . | TGTGCCAGCAGCTTTATAGGGGTGAACACTGAAGCTTTCTTT | CASSFIGVNTEAFF
TRBD1 | TRBJ1-4 | TRBV27 | . | TGTGCCAGCAGTTTTCGGGACAGGGCTGAAAAACTGTTTTTT | CASSFRDRAEKLFF
. | TRBJ2-1 | TRBV18 | . | TGTGCCAGCTCACCACAGGCCGTTAGTAACTACAATGAGCAGTTCTTC | CASSPQAVSNYNEQFF
TRBD1 | TRBJ2-7 | TRBV18 | . | TGTGCCAGCTCCCCAGCCGGGACAGGGGGCTACGAGCAGTACTTC | CASSPAGTGGYEQYF
. | TRBJ1-2 | TRBV19 | few | TGTGCCAGTAGTATCCCGGCCAGGGAAAACTATGGCTACACCTTC | CASSIPARENYGYTF